The present T cell receptor beta chain was sequenced within a study of T cell responses to AZD1222 COVID-19 vaccine. On this clone itself: The antigen is undetermined.

Here immunoSEQ multiplex PCR was the method, and the copy in TCRdb shows in-frame clones only, minus some. The sample lists about 93,000 clones, about 86% occurring once. Study results and caveats: The study reported that nearly half of spike-specific TCRs target unmutated variant regions. Repertoire sampling happened only post peak T cell response. AZD1222 recipients seropositive at baseline numbered only five to seven.

This CDR3 spans 15 amino acids. V was clipped by 1 base and J by 3 bases; unmatched bases: 3. Per germline, CDR1 MGHRA and CDR2 YSYEKL. The clonotype originates from an adult in good health. Here the sequenced sample was peripheral blood, taken on day 0 of AZD1222 vaccination. The chain employs TRBV4-1 and TRBJ2-7; 10 positions agree with TRBD1. CDR3 sequence: CASSQGQGADYEQYF. The CDR3 DNA follows: TGCGCCAGCAGCCAAGGACAGGGGGCAGACTACGAGCAGTACTTC.